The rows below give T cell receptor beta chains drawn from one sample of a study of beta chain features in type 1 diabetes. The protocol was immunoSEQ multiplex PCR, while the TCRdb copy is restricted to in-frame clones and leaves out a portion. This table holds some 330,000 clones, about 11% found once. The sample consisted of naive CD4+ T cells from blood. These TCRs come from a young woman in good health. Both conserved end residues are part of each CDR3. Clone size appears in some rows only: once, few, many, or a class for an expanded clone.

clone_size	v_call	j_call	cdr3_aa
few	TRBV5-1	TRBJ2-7	CASSLEGTSGGPGEQYF
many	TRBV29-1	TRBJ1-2	CSARAGNYGYTF
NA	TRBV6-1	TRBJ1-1	CASRTALNTEAFF
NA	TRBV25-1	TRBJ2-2	CARFYDRPTGELFF
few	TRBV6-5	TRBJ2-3	CASKAGGTDTQYF
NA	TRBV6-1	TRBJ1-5	CASSVPGSNQPQHF
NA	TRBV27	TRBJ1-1	CASSFPGNTEAFF
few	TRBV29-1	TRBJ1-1	CSVVGPFMNTEAFF
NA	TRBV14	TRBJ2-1	CASRGGPGPYNEQFF
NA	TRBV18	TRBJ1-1	CASSPGQENTEAFF
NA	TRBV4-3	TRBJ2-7	CASGTTYEQYF
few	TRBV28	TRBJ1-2	CASSFPGTGVHGYTF
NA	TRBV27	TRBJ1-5	CASSFRGVNGNQPQHF
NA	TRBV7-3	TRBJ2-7	CASSLGGTSGYEQYF
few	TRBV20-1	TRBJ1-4	CSAWGGEKLFF
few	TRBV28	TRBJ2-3	CASSFRLAPGDTQYF
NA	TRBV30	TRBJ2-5	CAWREQGPETQYF
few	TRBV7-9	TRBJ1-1	CASSLARTGFGTEAFF
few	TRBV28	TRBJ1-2	CASSSGTGGAGAF
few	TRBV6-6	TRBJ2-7	CATGLAGNEQYF
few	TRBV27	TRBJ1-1	CASWTANTEAFF
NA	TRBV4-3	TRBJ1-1	CASSQSPTGDTEAFF
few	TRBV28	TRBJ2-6	CASIRVGANVLTF
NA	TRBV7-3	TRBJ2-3	CASSRPPLTDTQYF
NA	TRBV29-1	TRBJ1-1	CSVVSVNTEAFF
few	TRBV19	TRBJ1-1	CASKGGPVNTEAFF
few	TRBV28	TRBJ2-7	CASSLRRSYEQYF
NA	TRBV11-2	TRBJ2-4	CASSGDRVDIQYF
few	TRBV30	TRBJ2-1	CAWMGGRGHNEQFF
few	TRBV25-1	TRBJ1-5	CASSRDRDQPQHF
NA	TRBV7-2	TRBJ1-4	CASSLGGRVNEKLFF